This T cell receptor beta chain is drawn from a study of T-cell memory formation after mild COVID-19. TCRdb ran MiXCR on the 5' RACE reads and lists one entry per CDR3 protein. This table has roughly 86,000 distinct CDR3 sequences, approximately 15% appearing once. The CDR3 sequence is 12 residues long. The V gene's germline CDR1 is SQVTM and CDR2 ANQGSEA. Trimming took 4 bases from V and 8 from J; bases not matched to a gene: 0. What was sequenced was PBMCs or a T cell subset sorted from them (not recorded which). The receptor was derived from a young man who had mild COVID-19 (a few samples of this study predate the infection). Cell type and time point are not known. This chain uses TRBV29-1 with TRBJ1-4; TRBD1 aligns across 11 bases. CDR3 sequence: CSVGTGGEKLFF. The CDR3 DNA reads as TGCAGCGTTGGGACAGGGGGCGAAAAACTGTTTTTT.